These 8 T cell receptor beta chains share one sample of origin, sequenced in a study of blood T cell repertoires in COVID-19. Using immunoSEQ multiplex PCR, the repertoire was profiled, and TCRdb retains in-frame clones only, with some absent. The sample has roughly 190,000 clones, more than 75% seen once; the top ten hold 17%. The sample was PBMCs or T cells enriched from blood (not recorded which). The source of these receptors is a woman aged 45-65 years with acute COVID-19.

The chain employs TRBV27 and TRBJ1-2, with D possibly TRBD1 on 5 matching bases. The V gene lost 6 bases and the J gene lost 6 bases, with 11 bases spanning the gap. Germline V gene lookup returns CDR1 MNHEY and CDR2 SMNVEV (reference sequence). This CDR3 has 12 residues. The CDR3 DNA reads TGTGCCAGCAGATGGGGGGGGGATGGCTACACCTTC. Translation: CASRWGGDGYTF.

This clone was picked up one time. This chain links TRBV5-4 with TRBJ1-3; D may be TRBD1 (6 bases). Per the germline V gene, CDR1 is SGHNT and CDR2 is YYREEE (reference sequence). The CDR3 has 14 amino acids. V lost 4 bases, J lost 3 bases, and 11 bases lay in between. This CDR3 is CASSLGHFGNTIYF. CDR3 coding DNA: TGTGCCAGCAGCCTGGGACATTTTGGAAACACCATATATTTT. The complete variable domain, with remaining parts taken from reference TRBV5-4 and TRBJ1-3, reads ETGVTQSPTHLIKTRGQQVTLRCSSQSGHNTVSWYQQALGQGPQFIFQYYREEENGRGNFPPRFSGLQFPNYSSELNVNALELDDSALYLCASSLGHFGNTIYFGEGSWLTVV.

The chain links TRBV7-6 to TRBJ1-2; 8 bases are a match to TRBD1. The germline V gene has CDR1 SGHVS and CDR2 FNYEAQ. The CDR3 contains 13 residues. V gave up 5 bases and J gave up 5 bases; unmatched junction bases: 4. CDR3: CASSPQGAYGYTF. The CDR3 nucleotides read TGTGCCAGCAGCCCTCAGGGGGCGTATGGCTACACCTTC.

This chain joins TRBV6-5 and TRBJ1-1; TRBD1 might be the D (5 bases). The germline V gene has CDR1 MNHEY and CDR2 SVGAGI. V was cut by 5 bases and J by 5 bases, with 12 bases left in between. The CDR3 loop spans 13 amino acids. As DNA, the CDR3 is TGTGCCAGCAGTCTAGGGGTTGGGACTGAAGCTTTCTTT. It is translated as CASSLGVGTEAFF.

This clone was recorded at least ten times. The chain uses TRBV4-1 and TRBJ1-1; D call uncertain. The germline V and J ends were trimmed by 5 bases and 7 bases, with 8 bases remaining between them. The CDR3 has 11 residues. Per the germline V gene, CDR1 is MGHRA and CDR2 is YSYEKL. The CDR3 bases are TGCGCCAGCAGCTTGAGCGGTGAAGCTTTCTTT. Its protein is CASSLSGEAFF.

The CDR3: CASSPQQGTGNTIYF. The CDR3, as DNA: TGTGCCAGCAGCCCCCAACAGGGGACTGGAAACACCATATATTTT. The chain uses TRBV7-9 and TRBJ1-3, with 7 positions matching TRBD1. This CDR3 region has 15 residues. The germline V gene has CDR1 SEHNR and CDR2 FQNEAQ (reference sequence). The junction had 6 bases not matched to a gene; V was cut back by 5 bases and J by 2 bases.

The chain carries TRBV19 and TRBJ2-1; D call uncertain. Germline V gene lookup returns CDR1 LNHDA and CDR2 SQIVND (reference sequence). The CDR3 runs 14 residues. V lost 5 bases and J 0 bases, leaving 8 bases between the germline ends. CDR3 sequence (DNA): TGTGCCAGTAGTGGGTCTAGCTCCTACAATGAGCAGTTCTTC. It encodes CASSGSSSYNEQFF.

The rearrangement links TRBV27 to TRBJ2-2, with 7 positions matching TRBD2. Germline CDR1 reads MNHEY; CDR2 reads SMNVEV (reference sequence). J gave up 4 bases and V 9 bases, and 5 bases lay outside the gene matches. This CDR3 has 13 residues. CDR3 coding DNA: TGTGCCAGTCAGACTAGCCGCACCGGGGAGCTGTTTTTT. It specifies CASQTSRTGELFF.